These 5 T cell receptor beta chains were all obtained from the same sample, sequenced in a study of shared clonotypes between healthy human individuals. The data were produced by immunoSEQ multiplex PCR, yet TCRdb's version contains in-frame clones alone and is incomplete. Of more than 2 million clones listed, about 93% were seen once; the top ten hold less than 2%. CD45RO-negative CD8 cells positively selected for CCR7 made up the naive population, which excluded terminally differentiated effector memory CD45RA+ cells. Sequencing was performed on naive CD8+ T cells from PBMCs. The receptor set was obtained from a young man in good health. Some clones in this sample may be carry-over from other donors' samples.

The chain employs TRBV7-9 and TRBJ1-2; D uncertain. V was shortened by 2 bases and J by 6 bases, with 10 bases between the two germline ends. The germline gives CDR1 SEHNR, CDR2 FQNEAQ (reference sequence). CDR3 size: 13 residues. In DNA, the CDR3 is TGTGCCAGCAGCTTACGAGTGGCTGATGGCTACACCTTC. Amino acid sequence: CASSLRVADGYTF.

V is TRBV10-3 and J is TRBJ2-3, with 8 nucleotides matching TRBD2. This CDR3 spans 17 amino acids. The germline gives CDR1 ENHRY, CDR2 SYGVKD. J gave up 3 bases and V 2 bases, and 10 bases lay outside the gene matches. In DNA, the CDR3 is TGTGCCATCAGTGAGGCACCCGGGACTAGTTTTACAGATACGCAGTATTTT. The encoded protein is CAISEAPGTSFTDTQYF.

In DNA, the CDR3 is TGTGCCAGCAGTTACTCGGGACAGGGAGAGACCCAGTACTTC. It yields the protein CASSYSGQGETQYF. J is TRBJ2-5 and V is TRBV6-5; TRBD1 matches at 9 bases. This CDR3 has 14 residues. Germline CDR1 reads MNHEY; CDR2 reads SVGAGI. With V trimmed by 0 bases and J by 4 bases, 0 bases remained unmatched.

V gene TRBV7-9 combines with J gene TRBJ1-1; D remains unclear. Germline V CDR1 and CDR2: SEHNR, FQNEAQ (reference sequence). V was shortened by 1 base and J by 4 bases, with 10 bases between the two germline ends. This CDR3 has 14 amino acids. The CDR3 here is CASSLEVGITEAFF. The DNA for the CDR3 is TGTGCCAGCAGCTTAGAGGTTGGGATCACTGAAGCTTTCTTT. Variable domain in full (rest from reference TRBV7-9 and TRBJ1-1): DTGVSQNPRHKITKRGQNVTFRCDPISEHNRLYWYRQTLGQGPEFLTYFQNEAQLEKSRLLSDRFSAERPKGSFSTLEIQRTEQGDSAMYLCASSLEVGITEAFFGQGTRLTVV.

The chain combines TRBV7-9 with TRBJ2-1, with D tentatively TRBD1 (6 bases). Germline CDR1 and CDR2: SEHNR and FQNEAQ (reference sequence). Trimming took off 3 bases at V and 3 bases at J, with 9 bases between the two ends. The CDR3 contains 14 residues. CDR3 in amino acids: CASSFLQGYNEQFF. The CDR3 coding sequence is TGTGCCAGCAGCTTCTTACAGGGCTACAATGAGCAGTTCTTC.